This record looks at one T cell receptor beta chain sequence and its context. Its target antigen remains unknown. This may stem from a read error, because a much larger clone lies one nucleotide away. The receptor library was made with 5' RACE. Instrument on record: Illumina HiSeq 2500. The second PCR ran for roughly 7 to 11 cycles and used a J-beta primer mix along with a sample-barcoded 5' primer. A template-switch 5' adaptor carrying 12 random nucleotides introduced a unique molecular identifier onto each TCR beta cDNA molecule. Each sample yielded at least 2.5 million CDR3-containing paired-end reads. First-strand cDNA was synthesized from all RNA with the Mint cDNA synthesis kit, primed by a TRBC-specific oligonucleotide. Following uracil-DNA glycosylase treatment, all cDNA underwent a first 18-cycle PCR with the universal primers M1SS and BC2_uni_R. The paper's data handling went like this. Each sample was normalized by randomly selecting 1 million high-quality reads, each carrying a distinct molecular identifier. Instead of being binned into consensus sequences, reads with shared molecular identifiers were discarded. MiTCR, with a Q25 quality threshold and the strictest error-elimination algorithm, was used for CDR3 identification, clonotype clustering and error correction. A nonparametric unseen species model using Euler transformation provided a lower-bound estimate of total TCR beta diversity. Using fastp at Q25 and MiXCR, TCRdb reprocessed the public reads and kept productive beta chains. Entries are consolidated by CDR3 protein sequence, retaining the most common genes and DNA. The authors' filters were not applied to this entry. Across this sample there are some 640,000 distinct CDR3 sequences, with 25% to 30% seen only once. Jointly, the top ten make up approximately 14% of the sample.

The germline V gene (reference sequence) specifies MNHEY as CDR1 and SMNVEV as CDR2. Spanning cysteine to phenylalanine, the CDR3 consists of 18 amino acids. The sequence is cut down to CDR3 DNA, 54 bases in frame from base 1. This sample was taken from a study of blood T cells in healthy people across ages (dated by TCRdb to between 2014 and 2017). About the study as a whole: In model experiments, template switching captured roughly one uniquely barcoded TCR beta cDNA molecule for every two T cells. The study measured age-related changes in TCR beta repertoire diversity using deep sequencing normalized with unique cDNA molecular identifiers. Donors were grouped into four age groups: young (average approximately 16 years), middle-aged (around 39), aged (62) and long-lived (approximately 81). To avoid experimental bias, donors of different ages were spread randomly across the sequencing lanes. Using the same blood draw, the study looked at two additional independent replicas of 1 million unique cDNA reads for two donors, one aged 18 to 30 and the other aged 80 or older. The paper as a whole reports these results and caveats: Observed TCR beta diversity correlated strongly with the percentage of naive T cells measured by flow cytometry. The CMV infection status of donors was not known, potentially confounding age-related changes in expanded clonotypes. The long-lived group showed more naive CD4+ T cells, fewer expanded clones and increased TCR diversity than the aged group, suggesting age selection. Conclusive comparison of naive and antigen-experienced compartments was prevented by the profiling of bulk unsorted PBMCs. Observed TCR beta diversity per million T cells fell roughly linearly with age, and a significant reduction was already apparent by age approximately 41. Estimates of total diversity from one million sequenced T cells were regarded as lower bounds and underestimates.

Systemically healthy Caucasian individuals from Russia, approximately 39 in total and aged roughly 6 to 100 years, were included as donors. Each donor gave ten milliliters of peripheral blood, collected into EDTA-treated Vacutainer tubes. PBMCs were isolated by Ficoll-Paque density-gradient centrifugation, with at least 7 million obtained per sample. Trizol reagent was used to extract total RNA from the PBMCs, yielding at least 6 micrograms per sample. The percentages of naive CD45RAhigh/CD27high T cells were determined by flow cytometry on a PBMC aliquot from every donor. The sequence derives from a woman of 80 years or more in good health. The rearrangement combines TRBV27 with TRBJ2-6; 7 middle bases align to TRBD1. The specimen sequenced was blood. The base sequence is TGTGCCAGCAGTTCTCCGGGACAGCCCGTCTCTTGGGCCAACGTCCTGACTTTC. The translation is CASSSPGQPVSWANVLTF.